This T cell receptor beta chain comes out of a study of blood T cells in healthy people across ages. For this clonotype: Its antigen is not identified.

For the second PCR, which ran for about 7 to 11 cycles, a sample-barcoded 5' primer and a J-beta primer mix were used. TCRdb reprocessed the 5' RACE reads with MiXCR, giving one entry per CDR3 protein. This sample yields around 1.5 million distinct CDR3 sequences, of which 59% are seen a single time; 5% to 7% belongs to the top ten. This CDR3 region has 12 residues. Trimming pared 1 base from V and 4 bases from J, leaving 8 bases between. The germline gives CDR1 SQVTM, CDR2 ANQGSEA. Study-wide results and caveats: Per million T cells, TCR beta diversity dropped about linearly as age rose.

The receptor was isolated from a man younger than 35 in good health. The chain employs TRBV29-1 and TRBJ2-7; no clear D. Specimen: blood. CDR3 in DNA: TGCAGCGTTGAAGTACCTAGTTACGAGCAGTACTTC. It specifies CSVEVPSYEQYF.